Below, one T cell receptor (beta chain) is given with its context. Its antigen remains unknown. These data are taken from a study of blood T cells in healthy people across ages. The use of a sample-barcoded 5' primer and a J-beta primer mix characterized a second PCR of about 7 to 12 cycles. Researchers report that a template-switch adaptor with 12 random nucleotides tagged each cDNA molecule. TCRdb redid the calling of the 5' RACE reads with MiXCR, one entry per CDR3 protein. The sample yields approximately 880,000 distinct CDR3 sequences, under 50% seen once. The study, taken as a whole, reports: Naive T cell percentage showed a strong correlation with the diversity of TCR beta.

Germline CDR1 and CDR2: KGHDR and SFDVKD. V was clipped by 4 bases and J by 3 bases; unmatched bases: 2. CDR3 size: 15 residues. Sequencing was carried out using blood. The chain combines TRBV24-1 with TRBJ2-1; the match to TRBD2 covers 10 bases. The clonotype originates from a man aged 25 to 40 in good health. This CDR3 is CATSEIAGGYNEQFF. CDR3 DNA sequence: TGTGCCACCAGTGAAATAGCGGGGGGCTACAATGAGCAGTTCTTC.